This entry concerns a single T cell receptor (beta chain). The data are from a study of T-cell memory formation after mild COVID-19. Germline V gives CDR1 MNHEY, CDR2 SVGEGT. V lost 6 bases to trimming and J lost 5 bases; unmatched junction nucleotides: 8. The CDR3 length is 15 residues. TCRdb analysed the 5' RACE reads with MiXCR anew, one entry per CDR3 protein. The data contain hundreds of thousands of distinct CDR3 sequences, roughly an eighth of them singletons. The sequenced sample consisted of PBMCs or a T cell subset sorted from them (not recorded which). V and J are TRBV6-2 or TRBV6-3 and TRBJ2-3; 10 bases are a match to TRBD1. The TCR was taken from a young man who had mild COVID-19 (a few samples of this study predate the infection). Cell type and time point are not known. The CDR3 DNA reads TGTGCCAGCAGCTGGAGACAGGGGGCTGTAGATACGCAGTATTTT. Translated: CASSWRQGAVDTQYF.